Listed below are T cell receptor beta chains from one sample, sequenced in a study of shared clonotypes between healthy human individuals. Using immunoSEQ multiplex PCR, the repertoire was profiled, and TCRdb retains in-frame clones only, with some absent. Here the sample spans 2 million to 2.5 million clones, under 97% being singletons. Sequencing was performed on naive CD4+ T cells sorted from blood. These receptors were obtained from a man younger than 30 in good health. The CDR3 runs from the conserved cysteine through the conserved F or W. A D gene is named only where the DNA matches it firmly. Some rows mark clone size as missing; the rest say once, few, many or name a class of expanded clone.

NA	TRBD2	TRBV11-2	TRBJ2-2	TGTGCCAGCAGCTTGCGAGGCCGGGGGGGCACCGGGGAGCTGTTTTTT	CASSLRGRGGTGELFF
NA	TRBD2	TRBV7-7	TRBJ2-2	TGTGCTAGCAGCGTAGGACTAGCCGGGTCCGGGGAGCTGTTTTTT	CASSVGLAGSGELFF
NA	TRBD1	TRBV7-9	TRBJ2-7	TGTGCCAGCAGCTCCGGACAGGAGATTAGCCAGTACTTC	CASSSGQEISQYF
once	TRBD2	TRBV19	TRBJ2-1	TGTGCCAGTACTACTACTAGCGGGAGCGAGGATGAGCAGTTCTTC	CASTTTSGSEDEQFF
NA	TRBD2	TRBV10-3	TRBJ2-1	TGTGCCATCAGTGGAACGGGAGGGCCTACGGATGAGCAGTTCTTC	CAISGTGGPTDEQFF
NA	NA	TRBV2	TRBJ1-4	TGTGCCAGCAGGGAGGAAAAACTGTTTTTT	CASREEKLFF
NA	NA	TRBV30	TRBJ2-7	TGTGCCTGGAAGGCAGACTCCTACGAGCAGTACTTC	CAWKADSYEQYF
NA	TRBD1	TRBV9	TRBJ2-3	TGTGCCAGCAGCGTACTCACAGGGGGCTGGACAGATACGCAGTATTTT	CASSVLTGGWTDTQYF
NA	NA	TRBV6-1	TRBJ2-2	TGTGCCAGCAGTGTGAAGGGGAGGAACACCGGGGAGCTGTTTTTT	CASSVKGRNTGELFF
NA	TRBD1	TRBV2	TRBJ1-5	TGTGCCAGCAGTCCTCCAGGGACAGGGGTGGATCAGCCCCAGCATTTT	CASSPPGTGVDQPQHF
NA	NA	TRBV30	TRBJ2-2	TGTGCCTGGAGTGTACAAGTACTGTTCACCGGGGAGCTGTTTTTT	CAWSVQVLFTGELFF
NA	TRBD2	TRBV30	TRBJ2-2	TGTGCCGCGGGACTAGTAAACACCGGGGAGCTGTTTTTT	CAAGLVNTGELFF
NA	NA	TRBV29-1	TRBJ1-1	TGCAGCAGTGTAGGGCGGAATGTAGCTTTCTTT	CSSVGRNVAFF
NA	TRBD2	TRBV19	TRBJ2-3	TGTGCCAGTAGTATAGAAGGAGCGGGAGTCACAGATACGCAGTATTTT	CASSIEGAGVTDTQYF
NA	NA	TRBV30	TRBJ1-5	TGTGCCGGGGGCCCTGGAAATCAGCCCCAGCATTTT	CAGGPGNQPQHF
NA	TRBD2	TRBV5-1	TRBJ2-5	TGCGCCAGCAGCTTCGCTAGCGGGGGCCCGGAGACCCAGTACTTC	CASSFASGGPETQYF
NA	NA	TRBV10-2	TRBJ2-2	TGCGCCAGCAGCAGCCTTAACACCGGGGAGCTGTTTTTT	CASSSLNTGELFF
NA	TRBD2	TRBV19	TRBJ2-4	TGTGCCAGTAGCACAGGACTAGCGGGAGGAAGAAACATTCAGTACTTC	CASSTGLAGGRNIQYF
NA	TRBD1	TRBV6-1	TRBJ2-3	TGTGCCAGCACCCAGGGGGCGCTTAGCACAGATACGCAGTATTTT	CASTQGALSTDTQYF
NA	NA	TRBV5-4	TRBJ2-4	TGTGCCAGCAGCTTGGAACGACTAGAAGACATTCAGTACTTC	CASSLERLEDIQYF
NA	NA	TRBV2	TRBJ2-2	TGTGCCAGCAGTGAAGGGGTCACCGGGGAGCTGTTTTTT	CASSEGVTGELFF
once	NA	TRBV7-9	TRBJ2-7	TGTGCCAGCAGCTTAGGTCTCAGGGGGACTTTCTACGAGCAGTACTTC	CASSLGLRGTFYEQYF
NA	TRBD2	TRBV25-1	TRBJ2-3	TGTGCCAGCAGTGATTCGGCGGGAGGGAATGTAGATACGCAGTATTTT	CASSDSAGGNVDTQYF
NA	NA	TRBV5-6	TRBJ1-4	TGTGCCAGCAGCCAAGGTGAAAAACTGTTTTTT	CASSQGEKLFF
NA	NA	TRBV7-2	TRBJ2-5	TGTGCCAGCAGCTTAGCCTTTCAAGAGACCCAGTACTTC	CASSLAFQETQYF
NA	NA	TRBV21-1	TRBJ1-6	TGTGCCAGCAGCAAAGAACTCCCGAGTGGGGCACCCCTCCACTTT	CASSKELPSGAPLHF
NA	TRBD1	TRBV2	TRBJ2-2	TGTGCCAGCAGTCCACAGGGGACCGGGGAGCTGTTTTTT	CASSPQGTGELFF
NA	NA	TRBV27	TRBJ2-7	TGTGCCAGCGGTGGAGGGGGACCCTCCTACGAGCAGTACTTC	CASGGGGPSYEQYF
NA	NA	TRBV18	TRBJ1-5	TGTGCCAGCTCTGGGAACAGTTTCAATCAGCCCCAGCATTTT	CASSGNSFNQPQHF
NA	TRBD2	TRBV9	TRBJ2-3	TGTGCCAGCAGCGTAGGCCGGGGCGGGGGGGCCCTAGATACGCAGTATTTT	CASSVGRGGGALDTQYF
NA	NA	TRBV29-1	TRBJ2-3	TGCAGCGTTGAAGGCAGGGGCCACACAGATACGCAGTATTTT	CSVEGRGHTDTQYF
NA	TRBD1	TRBV4-3	TRBJ2-5	TGCGCCAGCAGCCAAGGACAGGGGCTAAGGGAGACCCAGTACTTC	CASSQGQGLRETQYF
NA	NA	TRBV15	TRBJ2-7	TGTGCCACCAGCAGGCGAGCGACAGGATCCTCGGGTGAGCAGTACTTC	CATSRRATGSSGEQYF
NA	NA	TRBV7-2	TRBJ2-3	TGTGCCAGCAGCTTAGTTGCCATGGCTACTAGCACAGATACGCAGTATTTT	CASSLVAMATSTDTQYF
NA	TRBD2	TRBV2	TRBJ2-1	TGTGCCAGCAGCCCAATGGGACTAGCGGGTGAGCAGTTCTTC	CASSPMGLAGEQFF
once	TRBD2	TRBV2	TRBJ2-4	TGTGCCTCCCTATTCGGGGGGGCAGGGCAAGGTGACATTCAGTACTTC	CASLFGGAGQGDIQYF
NA	NA	TRBV11-2	TRBJ1-4	TGTGCCAGCAGCTTTGGGGTGACTACAACTAATGAAAAACTGTTTTTT	CASSFGVTTTNEKLFF
NA	NA	TRBV27	TRBJ2-7	TGTGCCAGCCGGCAGGGTCCCTCCTACGAGCAGTACTTC	CASRQGPSYEQYF
NA	NA	TRBV18	TRBJ2-5	TGTGCCAGCTCACCATTTGCCAGACAAGAGACCCAGTACTTC	CASSPFARQETQYF
NA	NA	TRBV15	TRBJ2-7	TGTGCCACCAGCACCCCGAGGGACCCTTCCTACGAGCAGTACTTC	CATSTPRDPSYEQYF
NA	NA	TRBV6-6	TRBJ1-2	TGTGCCAGCAGTCCCACAGGGCCCTATGGCTACACCTTC	CASSPTGPYGYTF
NA	NA	TRBV7-2	TRBJ1-1	TGTGCCAGCAGCTCCCCCAGGGAGTTCACTGAAGCTTTCTTT	CASSSPREFTEAFF
NA	TRBD1	TRBV5-1	TRBJ2-7	TGCGCCAGCAGCTTGGGGGACAGGGGCGAGCAGTACTTC	CASSLGDRGEQYF
NA	TRBD1	TRBV5-4	TRBJ2-3	TGTGCCAGCAGCTTACCGGGACAGCGCACAGATACGCAGTATTTT	CASSLPGQRTDTQYF
NA	NA	TRBV28	TRBJ1-2	TGTGCCTGCGACCTCCGGGGGCCCAACGGCTACACCTTC	CACDLRGPNGYTF
NA	TRBD1	TRBV6-5	TRBJ2-7	TGTGCCAGCAGTGGGGGACAGGGACCCTACGAGCAGTACTTC	CASSGGQGPYEQYF
NA	TRBD1	TRBV11-2	TRBJ1-6	TGTGCCAGCAGCGAAGACAGGGGTCGACATTCACCCCTCCACTTT	CASSEDRGRHSPLHF
NA	NA	TRBV5-6	TRBJ1-3	TGTGCCAGCAGCTTGGCCGCAGGTAACACCATATATTTT	CASSLAAGNTIYF
NA	NA	TRBV6-5	TRBJ2-2	TGTGCCAGCAGTCAATCTATGGGGGCGCCCGGGGAGCTGTTTTTT	CASSQSMGAPGELFF
NA	NA	TRBV11-2	TRBJ2-1	TGTGCCAGCAGCTTAGATCGGCTGCCTGCCGAGCAGTTCTTC	CASSLDRLPAEQFF
NA	TRBD1	TRBV28	TRBJ2-1	TGTGCCAGCAGTATACAGGGGGTAGGGTTCAATGAGCAGTTCTTC	CASSIQGVGFNEQFF
NA	NA	TRBV2	TRBJ2-1	TGTGCCAGCCAAAGCCCACCCATGAACAATGAGCAGTTCTTC	CASQSPPMNNEQFF
NA	NA	TRBV2	TRBJ2-5	TGTGCCAGCAGTCCAAGCGGGCTAGCGTTGGAGACCCAGTACTTC	CASSPSGLALETQYF
NA	TRBD2	TRBV27	TRBJ2-7	TGTGCCAGCAGTGCGGGGACTAGCGGGAGACCCTACGAGCAGTACTTC	CASSAGTSGRPYEQYF
NA	TRBD2	TRBV5-4	TRBJ2-3	TGTGCCAGCAGCCCCCAGGGACTAGCATCAGATACGCAGTATTTT	CASSPQGLASDTQYF